This entry lists 19 T cell receptor beta chains sequenced from one sample in a study of siplizumab effects on memory and regulatory T cells. Profiled with immunoSEQ multiplex PCR; TCRdb holds only in-frame clones, not every one. Seen here are more than 70,000 clones, around 95% observed once, and the top ten hold approximately 17%. Sequencing was carried out using CD8+ T cells sorted from blood. Receptor source: a human donor in good health.

The V gene is TRBV6-5, the J gene TRBJ1-1; D is uncertain. This CDR3 spans 14 amino acids. The germline V and J ends were trimmed by 0 bases and 8 bases, with 13 bases remaining between them. CDR1 is MNHEY, CDR2 SVGAGI, per germline. The CDR3 coding sequence is TGTGCCAGCAGTTACTCGCTCCAGTTGGGGGAAGCTTTCTTT. Translating it yields CASSYSLQLGEAFF.

The V gene is TRBV11-2, the J gene TRBJ2-2; D tentatively fits TRBD1 or TRBD2 (5 bases each). The CDR3 consists of 16 residues. Trimming removed 6 bases at V and 0 bases at J, with 14 bases between. Germline lookup yields CDR1 SGHAT and CDR2 FQNNGV. The CDR3 protein is CASRSPGTTNTGELFF. In DNA form, the CDR3 reads TGTGCCAGCAGATCACCCGGGACCACGAACACCGGGGAGCTGTTTTTT.

The chain recombines TRBV5-4 with TRBJ2-7; 8 bases are shared with TRBD2. This CDR3 region has 15 residues. CDR1 is SGHNT, CDR2 YYREEE, per germline (reference sequence). The ends lost 3 bases at V and 1 base at J; junction bases unmatched: 6. The CDR3 DNA sequence: TGTGCCAGCAGCTCCGGGACTAGGGGGTCCTACGAGCAGTACTTC. Its protein is CASSSGTRGSYEQYF. The full variable domain, rest sourced from reference TRBV5-4 and TRBJ2-7, is ETGVTQSPTHLIKTRGQQVTLRCSSQSGHNTVSWYQQALGQGPQFIFQYYREEENGRGNFPPRFSGLQFPNYSSELNVNALELDDSALYLCASSSGTRGSYEQYFGPGTRLTVT.

J is TRBJ2-7 and V is TRBV5-1; D possibly matches TRBD1 or TRBD2 (6 bases each). Germline V gene sequence: CDR1 SGHRS, CDR2 YFSETQ. The CDR3 totals 15 residues. Trimming removed 0 bases at V and 2 bases at J, with 12 bases between. Written as DNA, the CDR3 is TGCGCCAGCAGCTTGGATGGGGGGCTTACCTACGAGCAGTACTTC. As protein: CASSLDGGLTYEQYF. Drawing the rest from reference TRBV5-1 and TRBJ2-7, the complete variable domain is KAGVTQTPRYLIKTRGQQVTLSCSPISGHRSVSWYQQTPGQGLQFLFEYFSETQRNKGNFPGRFSGRQFSNSRSEMNVSTLELGDSALYLCASSLDGGLTYEQYFGPGTRLTVT.

The chain's CDR3 is CASRTSGGPYNEQFF. CDR3 in DNA: TGTGCCAGTAGGACTAGCGGGGGACCCTACAATGAGCAGTTCTTC. V is TRBV19 and J is TRBJ2-1; 12 bases fit TRBD2. The V and J ends lost 6 bases and 2 bases, in that order; junction bases with no gene match: 2. From germline, CDR1 is LNHDA and CDR2 SQIVND (reference sequence). This CDR3 spans 15 amino acids. The whole variable domain, filled in from reference TRBV19 and TRBJ2-1, reads DGGITQSPKYLFRKEGQNVTLSCEQNLNHDAMYWYRQDPGQGLRLIYYSQIVNDFQKGDIAEGYSVSREKKESFPLTVTSAQKNPTAFYLCASRTSGGPYNEQFFGPGTRLTVL.

The chain uses TRBV19 and TRBJ2-1, with TRBD1 identical over 10 bases. The CDR3 consists of 15 residues. Germline assignment: CDR1 LNHDA and CDR2 SQIVND (reference sequence). The trim removed 2 bases at V and 8 bases at J, leaving 6 bases unmatched. CDR3 region: CASSISTGGFDEQFF. The CDR3 DNA is TGTGCCAGTAGTATATCGACAGGGGGCTTCGATGAGCAGTTCTTC.

The CDR3 region has the DNA TGTGCCAGCAGTGAAGCGCGTCTGACAGGGGCCCAAGAGACCCAGTACTTC. This sequence encodes CASSEARLTGAQETQYF. This chain connects TRBV6-1 to TRBJ2-5; 8 nucleotides align to TRBD1. This CDR3 spans 17 amino acids. Germline CDR1 reads MNHNS; CDR2 reads SASEGT. The junction had 7 bases not matched to a gene; V was cut back by 0 bases and J by 1 base.

V usage is TRBV4-1 and J usage is TRBJ2-5, with 10 bases that match TRBD2. The CDR3 runs to 18 residues. V was pared by 1 base and J by 5 bases, with 13 bases of the junction left unmatched. Per the germline V gene, CDR1 is MGHRA and CDR2 is YSYEKL. The CDR3 is CASSQGSIQREGWETQYF. In DNA form, the CDR3 reads TGCGCCAGCAGCCAAGGATCGATTCAGCGGGAGGGTTGGGAGACCCAGTACTTC.

CDR3: CASSLYQARNPSPLHF. CDR3 DNA sequence: TGTGCCAGCAGCCTGTATCAAGCCCGGAATCCGTCACCCCTCCACTTT. This rearrangement joins TRBV27 to TRBJ1-6; D remains ambiguous. The CDR3 consists of 16 residues. Trimming stripped 6 bases from V and 10 bases from J, with 22 bases between. In germline, CDR1 is MNHEY, CDR2 SMNVEV (reference sequence).

This chain joins TRBV27 and TRBJ2-1, with D tentatively TRBD2 (5 bases). Trimming shortened V by 5 bases and J by 1 base, and 9 bases separated the two germline ends. The CDR3 loop spans 14 amino acids. Germline CDR1 is MNHEY and CDR2 is SMNVEV (reference sequence). CDR3 amino acids: CASSPSPSYNEQFF. The CDR3 bases are TGTGCCAGCAGTCCTAGCCCTTCCTACAATGAGCAGTTCTTC.

This chain uses TRBV4-1 with TRBJ1-6; D is unclear. CDR1 is MGHRA and CDR2 is YSYEKL in the germline V gene. V lost 0 bases and J 0 bases, leaving 9 bases between the germline ends. The CDR3 totals 17 residues. CDR3 nucleotides: TGCGCCAGCAGCCAAGATCTAGGTAGCTCCTATAATTCACCCCTCCACTTT. Protein product: CASSQDLGSSYNSPLHF.

V is TRBV4-2 and J is TRBJ2-7, with 9 bases matching TRBD1. The germline V gene encodes CDR1 LGHNA and CDR2 YNFKEQ. Unmatched junction bases numbered 7, after V lost 3 bases and J lost 1 base. CDR3 length: 16 amino acids. For the CDR3, the DNA is TGTGCCAGCAGCCAGATAACCGGGACAGGGTCCTACGAGCAGTACTTC. This codes for CASSQITGTGSYEQYF.

This chain connects TRBV4-1 to TRBJ1-3, with TRBD1 as a possible D gene (6 bases). From germline, CDR1 is MGHRA and CDR2 YSYEKL. V lost 2 bases and J 0 bases, leaving 8 bases between the germline ends. The CDR3 has 15 amino acids. The CDR3 protein is CASSQLDSSGNTIYF. CDR3 in DNA: TGCGCCAGCAGCCAATTGGACAGCTCTGGAAACACCATATATTTT.

The rearrangement uses TRBV11-1 and TRBJ2-5; no firm D call. The J call may be mistaken, given a closer DNA end match to TRBJ2-7. CDR3 size: 14 residues. CDR1 and CDR2 from the germline V gene are SGHAT and FQDESV (reference sequence). CDR3 region: CASSRVLNSYEQYF. The CDR3 DNA reads TGTGCCAGCAGCCGGGTTCTCAACTCCTACGAGCAGTACTTC.

The V and J genes are TRBV2 and TRBJ1-3, with D possibly TRBD1 on 6 matching bases. The CDR3 length is 16 residues. Trimming pared 3 bases from V and 4 bases from J, leaving 16 bases between. Germline values: CDR1 SNHLY, CDR2 FYNNEI. CDR3 in amino acids: CASSERRGLFGNTIYF. CDR3 bases: TGTGCCAGCAGTGAGCGACGGGGGCTGTTCGGAAACACCATATATTTT.

V usage is TRBV7-9 and J usage is TRBJ2-7; 9 nucleotides align to TRBD1. Looked up from germline, CDR1 is SEHNR and CDR2 is FQNEAQ (reference sequence). The ends lost 4 bases at V and 6 bases at J; junction bases unmatched: 10. The CDR3 totals 15 residues. The CDR3 DNA reads as TGTGCCAGCAGCTCCTCCGGGACAGGGTGGCGCGAGCAGTACTTC. This sequence encodes CASSSSGTGWREQYF.

In its sample, this clone was seen once. In DNA form, the CDR3 reads TGCGCCAGCAGCCCTCGGACAGGTATCAACGAGCAGTACTTC. It codes for CASSPRTGINEQYF. The rearrangement links TRBV4-1 to TRBJ2-5; TRBD1 matches at 7 bases. Gene TRBJ2-7 matches the end of the DNA better, so the J call may be wrong. Germline CDR1 is MGHRA and CDR2 is YSYEKL. The length of the CDR3 is 14 residues.

The chain recombines TRBV5-4 with TRBJ2-7, with 7 bases identical to TRBD2. The CDR3 has 15 amino acids. V shed 4 bases, J shed 1 base, and the junction held 8 bases outside the gene matches. The germline gives CDR1 SGHNT, CDR2 YYREEE (reference sequence). The CDR3 nucleotides are TGTGCCAGCAGCCCCGTGGCTAGCGGATCCTACGAGCAGTACTTC. The encoded protein is CASSPVASGSYEQYF.

The chain uses TRBV19 and TRBJ1-1, with D perhaps TRBD1 (6 bases). From germline, CDR1 is LNHDA and CDR2 SQIVND (reference sequence). V dropped 3 bases and J dropped 4 bases, with 15 bases sitting between them. There are 15 residues in the CDR3. The chain's CDR3 is CASSIGGAGFTEAFF. CDR3 nucleotide sequence: TGTGCCAGTAGTATCGGGGGGGCGGGTTTCACTGAAGCTTTCTTT.